This TCR beta chain was identified in a study of T cells after yellow fever vaccination. Study-wide points: Secondary responses were weaker yet peaked faster, day 5 versus 15. Contaminants from the bulk population, in the form of abundant clonotypes, could be found in FACS-sorted repertoires. Shared CD4/CD8 clonotypes were a small share, likely from convergent recombination.

One entry per CDR3 protein results from TCRdb running MiXCR on the 5' RACE reads. The table shows more than 110,000 distinct CDR3 sequences, with roughly 6.7% occurring only once. A note on this clonotype: The antigen is not known.

Trimming stripped 5 bases from V and 0 bases from J, with 20 bases between. The CDR3 runs to 18 residues. Germline loops: CDR1 SGHAT, CDR2 FQNNGV. The chain has TRBV11-2 and TRBJ2-4, with TRBD2 as a possible D gene (5 bases). The source of this sequence is a man aged 25-45 years who received the YFV17D yellow fever vaccine. Source: CD4+ T cells sorted from PBMCs, taken 10 days after the yellow fever booster vaccination. The DNA of the CDR3 is TGTGCCAGCAGCCCCCCGAGCCGGGGATTGTTAGCCAAAAACATTCAGTACTTC. Protein product: CASSPPSRGLLAKNIQYF.